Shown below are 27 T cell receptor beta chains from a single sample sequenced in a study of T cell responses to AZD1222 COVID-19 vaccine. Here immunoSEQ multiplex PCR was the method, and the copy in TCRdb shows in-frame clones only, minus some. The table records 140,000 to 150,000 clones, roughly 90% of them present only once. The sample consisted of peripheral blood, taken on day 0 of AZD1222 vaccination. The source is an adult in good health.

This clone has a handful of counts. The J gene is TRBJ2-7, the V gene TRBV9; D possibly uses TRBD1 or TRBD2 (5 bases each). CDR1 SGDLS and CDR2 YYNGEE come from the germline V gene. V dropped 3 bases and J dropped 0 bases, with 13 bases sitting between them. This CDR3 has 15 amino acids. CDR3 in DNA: TGTGCCAGCAGCGCGCACCGGGACGGCTCCTACGAGCAGTACTTC. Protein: CASSAHRDGSYEQYF. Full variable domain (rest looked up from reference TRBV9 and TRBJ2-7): DSGVTQTPKHLITATGQRVTLRCSPRSGDLSVYWYQQSLDQGLQFLIQYYNGEERAKGNILERFSAQQFPDLHSELNLSSLELGDSALYFCASSAHRDGSYEQYFGPGTRLTVT.

CDR3: CASSLALLRMGSTDTQYF. For the CDR3, the DNA is TGTGCCAGCAGCTTAGCGCTCTTGAGGATGGGTAGCACAGATACGCAGTATTTT. The genes are TRBV7-8 and TRBJ2-3; D gene uncertain. Trimming removed 0 bases from V and 0 bases from J, with 16 bases in between. Germline CDR1 is SGHVS and CDR2 is FQNEAQ. This CDR3 is 18 amino acids long.

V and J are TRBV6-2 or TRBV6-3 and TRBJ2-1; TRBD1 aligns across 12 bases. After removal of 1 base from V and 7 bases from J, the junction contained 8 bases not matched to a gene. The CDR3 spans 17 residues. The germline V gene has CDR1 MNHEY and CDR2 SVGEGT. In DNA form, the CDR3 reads TGTGCCAGCAGTTACTTGTTGGGACAGGGGGCTAAGAATGAGCAGTTCTTC. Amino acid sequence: CASSYLLGQGAKNEQFF.

In DNA, the CDR3 is TGTGCCAGCAGCTTAGCGGGGGGCGCCGTCTATGGCTACACCTTC. It yields the protein CASSLAGGAVYGYTF. The J gene is TRBJ1-2, the V gene TRBV7-9; D is perhaps TRBD1 (6 bases). The CDR3 spans 15 residues. V lost 0 bases and J 4 bases, leaving 12 bases between the germline ends. Germline CDR1 reads SEHNR; CDR2 reads FQNEAQ (reference sequence).

Written as DNA, the CDR3 is TGTGCCAGCGGTTCTCGAGCGGGAGGTAGAGATACGCAGTATTTT. It codes for CASGSRAGGRDTQYF. The chain combines TRBV6-5 with TRBJ2-3; 9 nucleotides line up with TRBD2. V shed 8 bases, J shed 5 bases, and the junction held 11 bases outside the gene matches. Germline CDR1 reads MNHEY; CDR2 reads SVGAGI. The CDR3 covers 15 residues.

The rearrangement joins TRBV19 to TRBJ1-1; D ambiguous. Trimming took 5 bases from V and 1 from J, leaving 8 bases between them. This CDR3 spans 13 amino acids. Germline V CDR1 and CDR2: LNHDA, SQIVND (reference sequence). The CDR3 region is CASSLNRNTEAFF. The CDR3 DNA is TGTGCCAGTAGTCTCAACAGGAACACTGAAGCTTTCTTT. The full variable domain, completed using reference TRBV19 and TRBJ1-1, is DGGITQSPKYLFRKEGQNVTLSCEQNLNHDAMYWYRQDPGQGLRLIYYSQIVNDFQKGDIAEGYSVSREKKESFPLTVTSAQKNPTAFYLCASSLNRNTEAFFGQGTRLTVV.

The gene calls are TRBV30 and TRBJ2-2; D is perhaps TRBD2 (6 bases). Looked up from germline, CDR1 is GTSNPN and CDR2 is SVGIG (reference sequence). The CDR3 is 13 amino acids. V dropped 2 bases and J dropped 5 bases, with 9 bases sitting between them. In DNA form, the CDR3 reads TGTGCCTGGAGTACCCGGGGGACCGGGGAGCTGTTTTTT. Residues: CAWSTRGTGELFF. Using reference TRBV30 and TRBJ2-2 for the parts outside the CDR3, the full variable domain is SQTIHQWPATLVQPVGSPLSLECTVEGTSNPNLYWYRQAAGRGLQLLFYSVGIGQISSEVPQNLSASRPQDRQFILSSKKLLLSDSGFYLCAWSTRGTGELFFGEGSRLTVL.

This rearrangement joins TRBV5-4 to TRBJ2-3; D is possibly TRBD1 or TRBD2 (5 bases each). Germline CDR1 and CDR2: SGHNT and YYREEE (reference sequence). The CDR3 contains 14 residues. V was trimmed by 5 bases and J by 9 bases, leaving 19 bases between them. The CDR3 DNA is TGTGCCAGCAGTTCGGTGCTCGGGACCGTCACGCAGTATTTT. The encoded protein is CASSSVLGTVTQYF.

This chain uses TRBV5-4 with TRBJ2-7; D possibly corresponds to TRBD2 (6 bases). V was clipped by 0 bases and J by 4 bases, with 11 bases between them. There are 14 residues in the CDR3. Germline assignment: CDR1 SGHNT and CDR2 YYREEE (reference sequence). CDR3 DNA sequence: TGTGCCAGCAGCTTGGCCGGGACTGTTTACGAGCAGTACTTC. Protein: CASSLAGTVYEQYF. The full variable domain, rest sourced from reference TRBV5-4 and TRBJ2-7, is ETGVTQSPTHLIKTRGQQVTLRCSSQSGHNTVSWYQQALGQGPQFIFQYYREEENGRGNFPPRFSGLQFPNYSSELNVNALELDDSALYLCASSLAGTVYEQYFGPGTRLTVT.

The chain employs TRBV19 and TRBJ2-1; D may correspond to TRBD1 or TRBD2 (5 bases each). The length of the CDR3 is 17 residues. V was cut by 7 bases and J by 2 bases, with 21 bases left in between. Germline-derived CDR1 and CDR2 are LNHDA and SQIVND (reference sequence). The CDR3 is CASTSGRGRGAYNEQFF. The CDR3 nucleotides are TGTGCCAGTACCTCGGGCCGCGGAAGAGGGGCCTACAATGAGCAGTTCTTC.

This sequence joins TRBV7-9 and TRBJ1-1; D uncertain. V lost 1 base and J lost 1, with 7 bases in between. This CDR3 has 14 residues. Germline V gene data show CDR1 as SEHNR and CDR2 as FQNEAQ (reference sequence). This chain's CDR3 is CASSLELANTEAFF. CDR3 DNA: TGTGCCAGCAGCTTAGAACTAGCGAACACTGAAGCTTTCTTT.

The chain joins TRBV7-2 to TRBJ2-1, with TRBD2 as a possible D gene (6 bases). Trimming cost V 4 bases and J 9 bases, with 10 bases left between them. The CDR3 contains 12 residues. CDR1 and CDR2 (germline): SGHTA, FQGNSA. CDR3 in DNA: TGTGCCAGCAGCTATGGGAGGTTTGAGCAGTTCTTC. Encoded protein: CASSYGRFEQFF.

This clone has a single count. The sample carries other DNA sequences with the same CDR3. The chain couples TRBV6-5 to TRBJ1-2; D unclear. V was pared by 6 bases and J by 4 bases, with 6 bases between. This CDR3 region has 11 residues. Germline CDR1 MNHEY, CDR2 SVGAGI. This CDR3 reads CASSPGYGYTF. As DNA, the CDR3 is TGTGCCAGCAGCCCAGGCTATGGCTACACCTTC.

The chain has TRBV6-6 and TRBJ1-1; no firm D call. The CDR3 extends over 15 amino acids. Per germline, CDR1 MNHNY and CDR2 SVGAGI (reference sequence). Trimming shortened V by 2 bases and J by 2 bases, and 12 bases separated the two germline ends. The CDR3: CASSYPGTTNTEAFF. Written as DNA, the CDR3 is TGTGCCAGCAGTTACCCGGGCACTACTAACACTGAAGCTTTCTTT.

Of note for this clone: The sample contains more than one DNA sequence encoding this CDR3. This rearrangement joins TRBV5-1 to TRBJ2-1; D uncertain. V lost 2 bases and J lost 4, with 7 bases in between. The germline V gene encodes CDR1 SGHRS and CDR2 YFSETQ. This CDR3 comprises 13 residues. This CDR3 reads CASSLVGYNEQFF. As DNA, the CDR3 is TGCGCCAGCAGCTTAGTGGGGTACAATGAGCAGTTCTTC.

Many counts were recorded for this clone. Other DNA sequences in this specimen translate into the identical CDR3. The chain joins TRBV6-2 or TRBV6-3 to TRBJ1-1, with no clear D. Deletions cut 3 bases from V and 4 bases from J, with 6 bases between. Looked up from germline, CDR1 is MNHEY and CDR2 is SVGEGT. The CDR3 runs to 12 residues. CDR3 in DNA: TGTGCCAGCAGTTATGCGGTCACTGAAGCTTTCTTT. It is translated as CASSYAVTEAFF.

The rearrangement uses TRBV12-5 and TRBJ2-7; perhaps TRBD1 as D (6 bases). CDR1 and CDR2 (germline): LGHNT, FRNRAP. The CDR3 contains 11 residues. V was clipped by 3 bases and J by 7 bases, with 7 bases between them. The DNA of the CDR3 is TGTGCTAGTGGTTTAGGGACAGAGCAGTACTTC. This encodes CASGLGTEQYF.

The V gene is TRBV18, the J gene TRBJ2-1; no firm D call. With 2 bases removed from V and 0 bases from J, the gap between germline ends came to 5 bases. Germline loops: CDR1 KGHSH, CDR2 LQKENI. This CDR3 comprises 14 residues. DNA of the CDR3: TGTGCCAGCTCACCAGAATACTCCTACAATGAGCAGTTCTTC. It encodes CASSPEYSYNEQFF. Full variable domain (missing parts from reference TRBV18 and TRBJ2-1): NAGVMQNPRHLVRRRGQEARLRCSPMKGHSHVYWYRQLPEEGLKFMVYLQKENIIDESGMPKERFSAEFPKEGPSILRIQQVVRGDSAAYFCASSPEYSYNEQFFGPGTRLTVL.

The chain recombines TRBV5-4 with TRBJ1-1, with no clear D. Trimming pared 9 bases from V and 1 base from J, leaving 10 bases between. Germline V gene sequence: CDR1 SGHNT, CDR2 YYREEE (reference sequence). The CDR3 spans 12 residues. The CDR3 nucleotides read TGTGCCACTAGATACCGGAACACTGAAGCTTTCTTT. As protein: CATRYRNTEAFF.

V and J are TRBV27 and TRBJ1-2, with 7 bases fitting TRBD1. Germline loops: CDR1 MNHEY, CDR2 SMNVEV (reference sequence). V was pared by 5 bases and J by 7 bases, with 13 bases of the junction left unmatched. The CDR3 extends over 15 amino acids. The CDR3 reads CASSPLGQGVVGYTF. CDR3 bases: TGTGCCAGCAGTCCGCTAGGGCAGGGGGTGGTTGGCTACACCTTC.

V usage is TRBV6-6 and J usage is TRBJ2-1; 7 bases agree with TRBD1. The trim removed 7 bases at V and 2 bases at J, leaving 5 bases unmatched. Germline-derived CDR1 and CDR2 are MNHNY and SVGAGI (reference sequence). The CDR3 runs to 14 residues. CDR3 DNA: TGTGCCAGCACAAAGACAGGGCCCTACAATGAGCAGTTCTTC. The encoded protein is CASTKTGPYNEQFF.

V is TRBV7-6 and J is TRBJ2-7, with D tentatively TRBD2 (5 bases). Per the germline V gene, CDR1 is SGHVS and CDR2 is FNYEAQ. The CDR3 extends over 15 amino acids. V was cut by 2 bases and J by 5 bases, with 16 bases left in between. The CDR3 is CASSLTRAPGDEQYF. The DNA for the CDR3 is TGTGCCAGCAGCTTAACCCGGGCGCCCGGGGACGAGCAGTACTTC.

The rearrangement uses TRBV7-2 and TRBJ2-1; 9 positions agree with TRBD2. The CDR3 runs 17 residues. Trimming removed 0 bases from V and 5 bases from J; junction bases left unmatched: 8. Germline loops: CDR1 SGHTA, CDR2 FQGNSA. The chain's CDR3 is CASSLAPPSGVNNEQFF. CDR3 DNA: TGTGCCAGCAGCTTAGCTCCCCCTAGCGGGGTTAACAATGAGCAGTTCTTC.

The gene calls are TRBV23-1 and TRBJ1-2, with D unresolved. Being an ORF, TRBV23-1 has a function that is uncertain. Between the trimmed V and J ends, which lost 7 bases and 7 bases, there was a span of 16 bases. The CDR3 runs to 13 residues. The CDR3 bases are TGCGCCAGCACCCCTACGGGAGGGAGTGGCTACACCTTC. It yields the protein CASTPTGGSGYTF.

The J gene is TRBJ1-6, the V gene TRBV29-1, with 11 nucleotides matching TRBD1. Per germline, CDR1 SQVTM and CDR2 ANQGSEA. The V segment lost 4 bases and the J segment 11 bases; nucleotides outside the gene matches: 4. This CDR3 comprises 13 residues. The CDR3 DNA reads TGCAGCGTTGCCGGGACAGGGGGTACACCCCTCCACTTT. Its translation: CSVAGTGGTPLHF.

CDR3 coding DNA: TGTGCCACCAGCATGGCCAGGGGGGTTGAGCAGTACTTC. Translating gives CATSMARGVEQYF. The rearrangement links TRBV15 to TRBJ2-7, with a tentative D call TRBD1 (7 bases). CDR3 length: 13 amino acids. The germline V and J ends were trimmed by 4 bases and 7 bases, with 14 bases remaining between them. Germline CDR1 reads LNHNV; CDR2 reads YYDKDF (reference sequence).

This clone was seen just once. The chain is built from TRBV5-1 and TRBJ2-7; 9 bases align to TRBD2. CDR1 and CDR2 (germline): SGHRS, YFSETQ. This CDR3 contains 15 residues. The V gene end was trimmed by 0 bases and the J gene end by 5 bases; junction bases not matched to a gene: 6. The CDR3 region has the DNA TGCGCCAGCAGCTTGGGCGGGAGGGGTGCGAACGAGCAGTACTTC. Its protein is CASSLGGRGANEQYF.